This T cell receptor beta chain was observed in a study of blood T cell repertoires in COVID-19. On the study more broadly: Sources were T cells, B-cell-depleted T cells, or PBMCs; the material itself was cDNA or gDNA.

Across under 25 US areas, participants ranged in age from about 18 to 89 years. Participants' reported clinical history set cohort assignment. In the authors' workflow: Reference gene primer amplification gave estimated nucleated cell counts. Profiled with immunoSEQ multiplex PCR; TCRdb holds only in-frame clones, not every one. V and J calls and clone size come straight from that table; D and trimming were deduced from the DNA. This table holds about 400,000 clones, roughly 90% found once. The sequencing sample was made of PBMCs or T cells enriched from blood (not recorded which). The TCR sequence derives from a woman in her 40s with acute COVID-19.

The CDR3 region has the DNA TGTGCCAGCAGCGCCGGGACAGGGGGATTGTTCACAGATACGCAGTATTTT. Its translation: CASSAGTGGLFTDTQYF. The chain couples TRBV5-8 to TRBJ2-3, with 11 bases that match TRBD1. Germline-derived CDR1 and CDR2 are SGHTS and YDEGEE. The CDR3 contains 17 residues. V was clipped by 4 bases and J by 2 bases; unmatched bases: 9.